This is a list of T cell receptor beta chains from one sample in a study of T cells in localized non-small cell lung cancer. Some clones are missing from TCRdb's copy, which holds only in-frame ones; the method was immunoSEQ multiplex PCR. The sample lists approximately 2,500 clones, 35% to 45% occurring once. The material was lung tumor tissue, obtained before any cancer treatment. These receptors came from a male donor older than 55 with stage I squamous cell lung carcinoma. Both conserved end residues are part of each CDR3. The D gene is left open where the match is weak. Clone sizes are given selectively: once, few, many, or a class where the clone is expanded.

d_call | j_call | clone_size | v_call | cdr3_nt | cdr3_aa
- | TRBJ1-5 | once | TRBV29-1 | TGCAGCGTTGATTGGGACCGCCGTTGGAGGCCCCAGCATTTT | CSVDWDRRWRPQHF
- | TRBJ1-1 | - | TRBV9 | TGTGCCAGCAGCGTAGCTGGGGGGTTTGGCACTGAAGCTTTCTTT | CASSVAGGFGTEAFF
TRBD1 | TRBJ1-3 | - | TRBV11-3 | TGTGCCAGCAGCTTAACCCCACAGGGGGCGCGAATAAGGAACACCATATATTTT | CASSLTPQGARIRNTIYF
- | TRBJ1-2 | once | TRBV19 | TGTGCCAGTAGTTTCTCAGGGAGTGGTGGCTACACCTTC | CASSFSGSGGYTF
- | TRBJ1-1 | once | TRBV28 | TGTGCCAGTAGGGGTTCTTGGACCACTGAAGCTTTCTTT | CASRGSWTTEAFF
TRBD1 | TRBJ2-7 | - | TRBV11-3 | TGTGCCAGCATCCTAACCGGGACAGCTGGCGAGCAGTACTTC | CASILTGTAGEQYF
- | TRBJ1-3 | few | TRBV15 | TGTGCCACCAGCAGAGATAAGAGGGGGTACCGGAGGACCATATATTTT | CATSRDKRGYRRTIYF
- | TRBJ2-1 | - | TRBV30 | TGTGCCTGGAGTGTACTTATTAAGGATGAGCAGTTCTTC | CAWSVLIKDEQFF
TRBD1 | TRBJ1-4 | - | TRBV9 | TGTGCCAGCAGCTTCTATGACAGGGGTAAACTGTTTTTT | CASSFYDRGKLFF
- | TRBJ1-2 | medium-sized | TRBV6-8 | TGTGCCACCCAACTGGACCTCGGGGCTTCTAACTATGGCTACACCTTC | CATQLDLGASNYGYTF
- | TRBJ2-1 | medium-sized | TRBV7-2 | TGTGCCAGCAGCCTACAGTCATACAATGAGCAGTTCTTC | CASSLQSYNEQFF
- | TRBJ1-4 | - | TRBV19 | TGTGCCAGTAAAACGGGGACCGCTACTAATGAAAAACTGTTTTTT | CASKTGTATNEKLFF
- | TRBJ1-5 | - | TRBV19 | TGTGCCAGTAGTATAGATCGCTTTTCGGGCGGCAATCAGCCCCAGCATTTT | CASSIDRFSGGNQPQHF
- | TRBJ2-1 | few | TRBV1 | TGCGCCAGCAGCCAAGATCCTAATGGGTCCAATGAGCAGTTCTTC | CASSQDPNGSNEQFF
- | TRBJ1-2 | - | TRBV28 | TGTGCCAGCACCTGGGGCGGAATCTATGGCTACACCTTC | CASTWGGIYGYTF
TRBD2 | TRBJ2-2 | - | TRBV6-8 | TGTGCCAGCAGTTACTCTAGCGGGGTAGGAACCGGGGAGCTGTTTTTT | CASSYSSGVGTGELFF
- | TRBJ2-7 | - | TRBV29-1 | TGCAGCGTCCAGCAGGGGGGTAAGCCGACGAGGGAGCAGTACTTC | CSVQQGGKPTREQYF
- | TRBJ1-1 | medium-sized | TRBV11-3 | TGTGCCAGCAGCCCCCTAAGGCAGGGCGCTGAAGCTTTCTTT | CASSPLRQGAEAFF
TRBD1 | TRBJ1-1 | - | TRBV9 | TGTGCCAGCAGTAACCAGGGGGAAACTGAAGCTTTCTTT | CASSNQGETEAFF
- | TRBJ2-3 | - | TRBV30 | TGTGCCTGGAGTGTGTCCCTCGGGACGGATACGCAGTATTTT | CAWSVSLGTDTQYF
- | TRBJ1-1 | medium-sized | TRBV6-8 | TGTGCCAGCAGTTACCGGGTCACTTACACTGAAGCTTTCTTT | CASSYRVTYTEAFF
- | TRBJ1-1 | - | TRBV19 | TGTGCCAGTAGTATCCAGGGAAAGACTGAAGCTTTCTTT | CASSIQGKTEAFF
- | TRBJ1-4 | - | TRBV19 | TGTGCCAGCCGGCCAGGGTTTTCCCCTAATGAAAAACTGTTTTTT | CASRPGFSPNEKLFF
- | TRBJ2-5 | - | TRBV18 | TGTGCCAGCTCACCACCGAGCAAAGAGACCCAGTACTTC | CASSPPSKETQYF
TRBD1 | TRBJ1-2 | - | TRBV19 | TGTGCCAGTAGTATACTACAGGGGAGGGGAGGCTACACCTTC | CASSILQGRGGYTF
TRBD1 | TRBJ1-2 | - | TRBV12-5 | TGTGCCAGCAACGTGCGGGGACAGCCATATGGCTACACCTTC | CASNVRGQPYGYTF
TRBD1 | TRBJ2-3 | few | TRBV11-3 | TGTGCCAGCAGCCCCCGCTCCGGACAGGGGATCACAGATACGCAGTATTTT | CASSPRSGQGITDTQYF
- | TRBJ2-2 | - | TRBV15 | TGTGCCACCAGCAGAGAGAAAGGGGCAGGGTACACCGGGGAGCTGTTTTTT | CATSREKGAGYTGELFF
- | TRBJ2-1 | - | TRBV5-1 | TGCGCCAGCAGAACAGACAGGTCCAGGGTTTATAATGAGCAGTTCTTC | CASRTDRSRVYNEQFF
TRBD1 | TRBJ1-2 | - | TRBV29-1 | TGCAGCGTTGAGCCGGACAGGGAGACCTATGGCTACACCTTC | CSVEPDRETYGYTF
TRBD1 | TRBJ1-6 | large | TRBV6-8 | TGTGCCAGCAAGGTGAGGGACAGCCCTTCACCCCTCCACTTT | CASKVRDSPSPLHF
- | TRBJ1-3 | - | TRBV11-3 | TGTGCCAGCAGCTTAGGTACAGCTTCTAATGGAAACACCATATATTTT | CASSLGTASNGNTIYF
- | TRBJ1-5 | medium-sized | TRBV6-8 | TGTGCCAGCAGTTCACAGGGTTTCGATCAGCCCCAGCATTTT | CASSSQGFDQPQHF
TRBD1 | TRBJ1-2 | large | TRBV18 | TGTGCCAGCTCACCAGGGCCGCTTAGACAGGGAGAAGAGCTTAACTATGGCTACACCTTC | CASSPGPLRQGEELNYGYTF
- | TRBJ1-2 | - | TRBV19 | TGTGCCAGTAGTATGGATCGGCAGGGCGATGGCTACACCTTC | CASSMDRQGDGYTF
- | TRBJ1-4 | few | TRBV11-3 | TGTGCCAGCAGCTTGGCGGGGATACAGGAAAAACTGTTTTTT | CASSLAGIQEKLFF
- | TRBJ2-1 | - | TRBV14 | TGTGCCAGCAGCCAACGCCGGGGACGCGCCTACAATGAGCAGTTCTTC | CASSQRRGRAYNEQFF
- | TRBJ1-6 | few | TRBV6-8 | TGTGCCAGCAGCCTATTGCCGTTGACACCCCTCCACTTT | CASSLLPLTPLHF
- | TRBJ1-1 | few | TRBV14 | TGTGCCAGCAGCCAAGCTCAGACAAGTAACACTGAAGCTTTCTTT | CASSQAQTSNTEAFF
- | TRBJ2-3 | - | TRBV29-1 | TGCAGCGTTGGCAGGAGGGGAGACAGGGTCACAGATACGCAGTATTTT | CSVGRRGDRVTDTQYF
TRBD1 | TRBJ1-4 | few | TRBV19 | TGTGCCAGTAGTACAGGGGGAGCAACTAATGAAAAACTGTTTTTT | CASSTGGATNEKLFF
- | TRBJ2-2 | medium-sized | TRBV6-8 | TGTGCCAGCAGTTACCCCAAGAAGTCAGGGGCCTGGACCGGGGAGCTGTTTTTT | CASSYPKKSGAWTGELFF
TRBD2 | TRBJ2-1 | medium-sized | TRBV11-3 | TGTGCCAGCAGCATTAGCGGGAGCTCCTACAATGAGCAGTTCTTC | CASSISGSSYNEQFF
- | TRBJ2-7 | - | TRBV19 | TGTGCCAGTAGTCCAGGGACGGACTCCTACGAGCAGTACTTC | CASSPGTDSYEQYF
- | TRBJ1-3 | - | TRBV30 | TGTGCCTGGAGTGTACTTTCTAGGGGGGCTGGAAACACCATATATTTT | CAWSVLSRGAGNTIYF
TRBD1 | TRBJ1-1 | - | TRBV19 | TGTGCCAGTAGTCTAACACAGGGGACTGAAGCTTTCTTT | CASSLTQGTEAFF
TRBD2 | TRBJ2-2 | - | TRBV11-3 | TGTGCCAGCAGCACCTTAGCGGGGGAGAACACCGGGGAGCTGTTTTTT | CASSTLAGENTGELFF
- | TRBJ2-7 | few | TRBV23-1 | TGCGCCAGCAGCTGGGACAAAACCTACGAGCAGTACTTC | CASSWDKTYEQYF
- | TRBJ1-3 | - | TRBV1 | TGCGCCAGCAGCCAAGCTGGCGAGACATCTGGAAACACCATATATTTT | CASSQAGETSGNTIYF
TRBD1 | TRBJ1-1 | - | TRBV18 | TGTGCCAGCTCATTCCGCCGGGACAGAAGATCTGAAGCTTTCTTT | CASSFRRDRRSEAFF
- | TRBJ2-7 | - | TRBV5-1 | TGCGCCAGCAGCCATGACAGGTTTGGGAACGAGCAGTACTTC | CASSHDRFGNEQYF
- | TRBJ1-5 | - | TRBV19 | TGTGCCACCTCAGGGGCCAGCCGGGAGCCCCAGCATTTT | CATSGASREPQHF
TRBD1 | TRBJ2-4 | few | TRBV6-8 | TGTGCCACCCTGGATGACAGGGGAAACATTCAGTACTTC | CATLDDRGNIQYF